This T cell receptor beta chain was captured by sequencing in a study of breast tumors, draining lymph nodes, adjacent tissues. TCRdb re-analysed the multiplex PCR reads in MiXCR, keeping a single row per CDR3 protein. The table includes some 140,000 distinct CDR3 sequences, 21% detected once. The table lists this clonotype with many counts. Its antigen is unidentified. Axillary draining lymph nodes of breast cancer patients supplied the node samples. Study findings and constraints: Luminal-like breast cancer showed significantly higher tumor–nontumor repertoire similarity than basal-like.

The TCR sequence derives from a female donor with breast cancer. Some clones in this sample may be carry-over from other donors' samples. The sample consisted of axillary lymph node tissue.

DNA for the CDR3: TGTGCCAGCTCACCACGGACAGATGCAGGAGAGCAGTACTTC. Its protein product is CASSPRTDAGEQYF. The chain has TRBV18 and TRBJ2-7; D may be TRBD1 (6 bases). This CDR3 has 14 amino acids. Looked up from germline, CDR1 is KGHSH and CDR2 is LQKENI. V lost 1 base, J lost 7 bases, and 14 bases lay in between.